This record concerns one T cell receptor beta chain sequence. CDR3 length: 16 residues. From germline, CDR1 is KGHSH and CDR2 LQKENI. V shed 5 bases and J 2 bases; nucleotides not matched to a gene: 8. The sample comes from a study of blood T cell repertoires in COVID-19. Study-level information: Specimens from acute and convalescent COVID-19 originated in the United States, Italy and Spain. From T cells, B-cell-depleted T cells, or PBMCs came the material, which was cDNA or gDNA.

In the study's own analysis: Reference gene primers were amplified, and this amplification served to estimate nucleated cell counts. Sequenced by immunoSEQ multiplex PCR; TCRdb stores in-frame clones only, minus some. V and J calls and clone size follow that table, whereas D and trimming were derived from the DNA. The table shows under 300,000 clones, with 88% occurring only once. The TCR originated in a woman aged 40 to 50 who had recovered from COVID-19. The chain joins TRBV18 to TRBJ2-2; TRBD2 aligns across 7 bases. Sequencing input: peripheral blood. CDR3 loop: CASSSQRGGNTGELFF. DNA for the CDR3: TGTGCCAGCTCATCGCAGCGGGGAGGAAACACCGGGGAGCTGTTTTTT.